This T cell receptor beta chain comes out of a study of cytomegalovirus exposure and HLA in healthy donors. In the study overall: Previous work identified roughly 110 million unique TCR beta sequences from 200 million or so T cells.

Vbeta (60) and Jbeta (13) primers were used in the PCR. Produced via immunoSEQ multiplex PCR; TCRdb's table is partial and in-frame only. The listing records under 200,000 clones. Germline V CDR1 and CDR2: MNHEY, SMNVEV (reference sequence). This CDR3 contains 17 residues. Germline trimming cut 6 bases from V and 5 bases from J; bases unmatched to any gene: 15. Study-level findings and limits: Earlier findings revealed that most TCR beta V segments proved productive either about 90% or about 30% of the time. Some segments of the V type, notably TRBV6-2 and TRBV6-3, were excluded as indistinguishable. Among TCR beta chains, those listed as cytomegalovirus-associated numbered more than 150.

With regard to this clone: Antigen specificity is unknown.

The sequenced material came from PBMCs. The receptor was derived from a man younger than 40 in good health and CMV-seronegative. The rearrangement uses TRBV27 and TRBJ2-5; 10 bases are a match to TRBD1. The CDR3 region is CASRSYYQTGGRETQYF. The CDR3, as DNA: TGTGCCAGCAGATCCTACTACCAGACAGGGGGCCGGGAGACCCAGTACTTC.